This section outlines one T cell receptor (beta chain) sequence together with its context. This entry comes from a study of OX40 agonist ivuxolimab in advanced cancers. Study as a whole: Averaging about 60 years in age, with a range of about 23 to 79, the cohort was 82.7% male. Partial responses occurred in Three dose-escalation patients, one with hepatocellular carcinoma and two with cutaneous melanoma.

Germline lookup yields CDR1 SEHNR and CDR2 FQNEAQ (reference sequence). Trimming left V 2 bases short and J 1 base short, with 8 bases between. The CDR3 sequence is 14 residues long. Data came from immunoSEQ multiplex PCR; TCRdb stores just in-frame clones and leaves some out. The sample shows some 60,000 clones, approximately 84% of them seen only once. Anyone with autoimmune disease history or systemic immunosuppression was excluded. The J gene is TRBJ2-5, the V gene TRBV7-9; possible D gene TRBD1, 5 bases. This TCR came from an adult with an advanced solid tumor such as melanoma, head and neck, liver or kidney cancer. The sequencing here drew on CD4+ or CD8+ T cells sorted from blood, taken in a trial of the OX40 agonist ivuxolimab. The CDR3 loop reads CASSLLDTQETQYF. DNA of the CDR3: TGTGCCAGCAGCTTACTGGACACCCAAGAGACCCAGTACTTC.